Here is one T cell receptor beta chain with its context. Its antigen is currently unknown. In germline, CDR1 is SGHRS, CDR2 YFSETQ. CDR3 length: 15 residues. V gave up 0 bases and J gave up 2 bases, with 10 bases separating them. The data originate from a study of T cells after yellow fever vaccination. Findings of the study overall: Primary-vaccination clones mostly resurfaced post-booster (around 95% CD4, around 88% CD8).

MiXCR was run by TCRdb on the 5' RACE reads, yielding one entry per CDR3 protein. The sample carries nearly 550,000 distinct CDR3 sequences, 15% to 20% recorded once. The V call is TRBV5-1, the J call TRBJ2-3; D is perhaps TRBD1 (5 bases). The sequencing used PBMCs, collected 15 days after the yellow fever booster vaccination. This TCR derives from a man younger than 45 who received the YFV17D yellow fever vaccine. Here the CDR3 DNA reads TGCGCCAGCAGCTTGGAGGGGATCTACACAGATACGCAGTATTTT. Translation: CASSLEGIYTDTQYF.